This T cell receptor beta chain derives from a study of T cells in Graves' hyperthyroidism and ophthalmopathy (dated by TCRdb to the late 2010s). Turning to the overall study: Peripheral blood was collected at initial diagnosis, before any treatment. A discovery cohort of fewer than 110 patients, about 40 with Graves' ophthalmopathy and approximately 55 with stable Graves' hyperthyroidism, was used to find distinguishing TCR V-J signatures. Prospective prediction of ophthalmopathy was tested in an independent validation cohort consisting of about 19 hyperthyroidism patients and 17 patients who later progressed to ophthalmopathy. The roughly 100 discovery patients were randomly divided into training and test sets at a 7:3 ratio. Thyroid tissue and blood T-cell repertoires from over 5 Graves' hyperthyroidism patients were also compared in the study. After sampling, hyperthyroidism patients received methimazole starting at 30 mg daily, and ophthalmopathy patients received high-dose intravenous methylprednisolone. The paper reports TCR Vbeta CDR3 sequencing of 135 peripheral blood samples: 43 ophthalmopathy, approximately 74 hyperthyroidism and 17 progressor patients. Summary of the overall study and its limitations: Blood samples also contained most of the expanded thyroid clonotypes (frequency above 0.001), which suggests that blood repertoires may reflect thyroid immune responses. Ophthalmopathy was separated from stable hyperthyroidism by a 13 V-J signature model, with 85% to 90% sensitivity and about 81% specificity obtained in cross-validation and 80%/75% obtained in testing. In validation, the model predicted progression to ophthalmopathy with 60% to 71% sensitivity and less than 80% specificity, a median of roughly seven months before onset. Sample size was not statistically predetermined, and investigators were not blinded to group allocation.

The table lists this clonotype with a few counts. The target of this receptor is not known. Per-base quality was not reported, and no clone a single base away is much larger than it. The TCR beta CDR3 regions were amplified from the RNA transcripts. For the first round of RT-PCR on the TCR CDR3, the HTBI primer set was used together with the Qiagen OneStep RT-PCR kit. Libraries were constructed in a second round of multiplex PCR, after which size selection and purification were performed. Paired-end sequencing of the libraries was performed with 100 bp reads on an Illumina HiSeq2000. The source study handled its data this way. SOAPnuke was used to process the raw data, removing reads that contained adapters or uncalled bases, had a mean Phred below 15, or lacked an exact match to the constant primer or identifier. COPE v1.2.5 was used to merge high-quality paired reads, and clonotypes were defined as unique nucleotide sequences. MiTCR v1.1 was used to align the clonotypes against IMGT TRBV, TRBD and TRBJ reference segments. The analysis was restricted to V-J combinations with a frequency above 0.0001, which together covered approximately 99% of the repertoires. A TCS score was defined as the ratio between F50 (clonal expansion) and ExV (chaos), using BLOSUM62-based TCRdist between CDR3 peptides within each V-J. Welch's t-statistics and random forest reduced approximately 520 V-J features to 10 to 15, which were used in a naive Bayes classifier (R e1071). TCRdb took the public reads, trimmed them with fastp at Q25, ran MiXCR for clone calling and kept in-frame beta chains. Rows with a matching CDR3 protein are joined into one entry that keeps the most common DNA and genes. What appears here as the V and J calls and clone size reflects TCRdb's work, not the paper's. Present in this sample are fewer than 600,000 distinct CDR3 sequences, around an eighth of which were seen just once. Of the sample, around 17% falls within the top ten clones.

Graves' hyperthyroidism was defined as stable when no progression to ophthalmopathy occurred over 18 months of follow-up. Hyperthyroidism patients were aged 18 to 65 years and newly diagnosed, with disease duration of less than 2 months. Exclusion was applied to patients with uncontrolled infections, other autoimmune diseases, pregnancy or lactation. Clinical symptoms, serum thyroxine and TRAb, thyroid ultrasound, and orbital computed tomography formed the basis for the diagnoses. PBMCs were isolated from more than 9 ml of fresh peripheral blood by Ficoll-Paque density gradient centrifugation. Trizol reagent was used to extract total RNA, and RNA quality was then checked on an Agilent 2100 Bioanalyzer. The CDR3, cysteine through phenylalanine, is 16 amino acids long. Just the 48-base CDR3 DNA is kept, in frame starting at base 1. The germline ends are 12 bases apart after V is trimmed by 2 bases and J by 1 base. As encoded in the germline V gene, CDR1 is SGHRS while CDR2 is YFSETQ.

Sequenced material: blood. This TCR derives from a woman under 30 with Graves' hyperthyroidism. Recombination linked TRBV5-1 to TRBJ2-2, with the D call perhaps TRBD1 or TRBD2, each one matching 5 bases. The CDR3 corresponds to CASSFEGSVNTGELFF. At the DNA level, the sequence is TGCGCCAGCAGCTTCGAGGGGTCCGTGAACACCGGGGAGCTGTTTTTT.